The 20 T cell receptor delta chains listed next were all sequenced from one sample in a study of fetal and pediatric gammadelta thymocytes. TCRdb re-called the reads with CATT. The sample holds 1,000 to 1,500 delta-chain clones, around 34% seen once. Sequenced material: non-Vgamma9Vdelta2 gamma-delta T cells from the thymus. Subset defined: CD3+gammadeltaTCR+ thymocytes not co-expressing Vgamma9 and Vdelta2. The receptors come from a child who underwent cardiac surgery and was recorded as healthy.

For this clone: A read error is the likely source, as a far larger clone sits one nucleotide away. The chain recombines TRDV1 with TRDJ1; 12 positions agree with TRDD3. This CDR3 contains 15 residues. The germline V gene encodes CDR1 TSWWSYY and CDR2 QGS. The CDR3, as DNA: TGTGCTCTTGGTTACTGGGGGATACTTACGGATAAACCCATCTTT. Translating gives CALGYWGILTDKPIF.

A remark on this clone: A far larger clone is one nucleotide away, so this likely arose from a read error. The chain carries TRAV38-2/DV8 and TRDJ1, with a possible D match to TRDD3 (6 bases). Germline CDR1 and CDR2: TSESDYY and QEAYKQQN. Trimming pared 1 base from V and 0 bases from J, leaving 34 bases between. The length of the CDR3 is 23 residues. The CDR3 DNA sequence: TGTGCTTATAGGAGCAGACACAATTTGCCTGGGGTTCAACAAGGGTCGTACACCGATAAACTCATCTTT. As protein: CAYRSRHNLPGVQQGSYTDKLIF.

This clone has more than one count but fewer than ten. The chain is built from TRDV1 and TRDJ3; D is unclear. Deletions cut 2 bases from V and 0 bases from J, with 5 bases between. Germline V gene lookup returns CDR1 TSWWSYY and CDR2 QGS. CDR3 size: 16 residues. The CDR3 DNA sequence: TGTGCTCTTGGGGAAGCGGGCTCCTGGGACACCCGACAGATGTTTTTC. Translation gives CALGEAGSWDTRQMFF.

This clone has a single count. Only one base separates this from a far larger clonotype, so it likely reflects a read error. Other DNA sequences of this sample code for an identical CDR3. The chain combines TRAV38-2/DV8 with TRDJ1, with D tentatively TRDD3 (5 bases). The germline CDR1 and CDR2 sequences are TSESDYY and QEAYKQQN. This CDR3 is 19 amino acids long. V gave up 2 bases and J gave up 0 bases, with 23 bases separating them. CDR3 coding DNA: TGTGCTTATAGGAGTTGTATGGGTGATACTGCCTATTACACCGATAAACTCATCTTT. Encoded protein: CAYRSCMGDTAYYTDKLIF.

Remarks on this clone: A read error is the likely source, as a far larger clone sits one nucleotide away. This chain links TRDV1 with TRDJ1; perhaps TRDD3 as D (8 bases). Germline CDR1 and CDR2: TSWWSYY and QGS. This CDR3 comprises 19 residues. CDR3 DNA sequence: TGTGCTCTTGGGGGGTTCCTACAAGGGGGGATATTCTACACCGATAAACGCATCTTT. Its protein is CALGGFLQGGIFYTDKRIF.

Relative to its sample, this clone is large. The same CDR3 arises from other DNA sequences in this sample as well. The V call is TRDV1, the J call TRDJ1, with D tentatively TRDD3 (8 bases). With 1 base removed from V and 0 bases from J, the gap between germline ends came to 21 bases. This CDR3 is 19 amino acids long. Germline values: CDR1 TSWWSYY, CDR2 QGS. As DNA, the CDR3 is TGTGCTCTTGGGGAACGGTTCCTACTTACTGGGGGGTACACCGATAAACTCATCTTT. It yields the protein CALGERFLLTGGYTDKLIF.

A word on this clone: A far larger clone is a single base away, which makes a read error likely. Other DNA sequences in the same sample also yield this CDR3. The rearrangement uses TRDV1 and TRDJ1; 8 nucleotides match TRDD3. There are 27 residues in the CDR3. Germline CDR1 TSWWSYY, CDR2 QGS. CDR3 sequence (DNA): TGTGCTCTTGGGGAAAGAGGGTTTTCTACGGAAACCTTTGTACTGGGGGTCGAAATGGCGTACACTGATAAACTCATCTTT. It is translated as CALGERGFSTETFVLGVEMAYTDKLIF.

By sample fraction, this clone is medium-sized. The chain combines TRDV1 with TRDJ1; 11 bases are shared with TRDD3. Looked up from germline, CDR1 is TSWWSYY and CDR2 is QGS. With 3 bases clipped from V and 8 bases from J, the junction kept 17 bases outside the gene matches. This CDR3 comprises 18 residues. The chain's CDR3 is CALGDAPSPPYWGIKLIF. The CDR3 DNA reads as TGTGCTCTTGGGGATGCGCCTTCCCCTCCTTACTGGGGGATAAAACTCATCTTT.

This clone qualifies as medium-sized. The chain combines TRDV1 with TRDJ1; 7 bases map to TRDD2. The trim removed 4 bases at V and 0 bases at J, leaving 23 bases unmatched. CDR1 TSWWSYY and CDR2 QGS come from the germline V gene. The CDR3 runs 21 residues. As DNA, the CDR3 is TGTGCTCTTGGGGCCTGCGTCTTCCTATCGAGTACTGAGAGGTACACCGATAAACTCATCTTT. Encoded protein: CALGACVFLSSTERYTDKLIF.

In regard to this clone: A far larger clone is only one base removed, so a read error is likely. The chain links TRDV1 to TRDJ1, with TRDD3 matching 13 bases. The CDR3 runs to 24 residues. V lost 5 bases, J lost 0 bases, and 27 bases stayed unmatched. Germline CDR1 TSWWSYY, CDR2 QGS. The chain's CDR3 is CALGKRPSHALYWGIRSDTDKLIF. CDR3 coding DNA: TGTGCTCTTGGGAAGCGGCCTTCCCACGCCCTATACTGGGGGATACGATCCGACACCGATAAACTCATCTTT.

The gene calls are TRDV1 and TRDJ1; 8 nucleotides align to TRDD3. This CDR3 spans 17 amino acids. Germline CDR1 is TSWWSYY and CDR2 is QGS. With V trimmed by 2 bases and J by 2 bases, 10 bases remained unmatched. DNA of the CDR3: TGTGCTCTTGGGGAATTTTTTCCCTTGGGGGATACCGATAAACTCATCTTT. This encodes CALGEFFPLGDTDKLIF.

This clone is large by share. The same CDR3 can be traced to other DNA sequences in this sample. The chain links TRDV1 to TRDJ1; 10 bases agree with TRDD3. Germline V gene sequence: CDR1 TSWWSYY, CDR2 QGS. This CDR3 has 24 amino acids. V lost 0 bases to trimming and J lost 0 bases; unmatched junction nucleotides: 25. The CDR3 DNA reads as TGTGCTCTTGGGGAACTAAGGCACTTTGGTAACGCGCGCAGGACTGGGGGATACACCGATAAACTCATCTTT. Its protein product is CALGELRHFGNARRTGGYTDKLIF.

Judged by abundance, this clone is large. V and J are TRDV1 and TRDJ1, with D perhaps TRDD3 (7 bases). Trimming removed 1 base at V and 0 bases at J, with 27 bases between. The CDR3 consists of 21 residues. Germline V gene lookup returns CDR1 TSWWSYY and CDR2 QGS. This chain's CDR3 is CALGEPGLPNPYWGNTDKLIF. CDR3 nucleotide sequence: TGTGCTCTTGGGGAACCCGGCCTTCCGAACCCTTACTGGGGAAACACCGATAAACTCATCTTT.

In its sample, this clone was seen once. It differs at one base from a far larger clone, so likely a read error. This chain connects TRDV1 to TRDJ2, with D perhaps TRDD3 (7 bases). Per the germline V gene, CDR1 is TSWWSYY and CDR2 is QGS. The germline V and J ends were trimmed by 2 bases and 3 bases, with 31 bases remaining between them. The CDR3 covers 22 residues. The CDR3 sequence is CALGECLPHLILLGMLTAQLFF. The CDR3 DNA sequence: TGTGCTCTTGGGGAATGCCTTCCACACTTGATCCTACTGGGGATGCTGACAGCACAACTCTTCTTT.

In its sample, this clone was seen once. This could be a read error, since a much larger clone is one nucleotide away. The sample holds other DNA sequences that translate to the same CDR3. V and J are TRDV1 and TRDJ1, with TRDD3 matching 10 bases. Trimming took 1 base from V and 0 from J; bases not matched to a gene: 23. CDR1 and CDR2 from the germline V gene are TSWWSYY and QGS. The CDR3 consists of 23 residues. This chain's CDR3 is CALGERPTPFRYWGIRYTDKLIF. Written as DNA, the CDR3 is TGTGCTCTTGGGGAACGCCCTACACCTTTCCGTTACTGGGGGATCCGGTACACCGATAAACTCATCTTT.

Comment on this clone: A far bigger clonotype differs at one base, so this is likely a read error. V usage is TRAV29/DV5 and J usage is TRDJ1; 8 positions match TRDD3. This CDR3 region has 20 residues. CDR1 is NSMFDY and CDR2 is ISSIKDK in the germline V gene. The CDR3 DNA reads TGTGCAGCAAGCCTGAGGGGGAAAATCTTCCGTAGAAGGGATACGCATAAACGCATCTTT. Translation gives CAASLRGKIFRRRDTHKRIF.

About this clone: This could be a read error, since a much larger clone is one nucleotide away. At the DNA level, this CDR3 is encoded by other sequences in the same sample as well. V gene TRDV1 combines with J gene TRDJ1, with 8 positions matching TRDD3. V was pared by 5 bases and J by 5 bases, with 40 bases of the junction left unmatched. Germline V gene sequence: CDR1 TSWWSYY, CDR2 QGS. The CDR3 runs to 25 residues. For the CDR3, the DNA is TGTGCTCTTGGGAAGGTCTACGCGAGCCTTCGCCAAGGACTGGGGGGCCCCGTTAGCACTGATAAACTCATCTTT. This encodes CALGKVYASLRQGLGGPVSTDKLIF.

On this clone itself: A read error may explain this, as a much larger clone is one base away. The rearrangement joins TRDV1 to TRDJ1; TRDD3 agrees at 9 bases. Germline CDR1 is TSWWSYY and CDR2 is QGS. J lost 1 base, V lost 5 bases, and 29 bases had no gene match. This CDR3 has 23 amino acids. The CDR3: CALGKPTFPLTGGHRPPTDKLIF. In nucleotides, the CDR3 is TGTGCTCTTGGGAAACCCACCTTCCCCCTTACTGGGGGACACCGACCCCCCACCGATAAACTCATCTTT.

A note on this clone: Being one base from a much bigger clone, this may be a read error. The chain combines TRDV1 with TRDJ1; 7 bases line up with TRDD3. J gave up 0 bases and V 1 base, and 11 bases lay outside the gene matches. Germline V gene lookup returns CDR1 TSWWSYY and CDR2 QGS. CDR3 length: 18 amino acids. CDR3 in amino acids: CALGEHRSAGGYTDKLIF. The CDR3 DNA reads TGTGCTCTTGGGGAACACCGTTCGGCTGGGGGGTACACCGATAAACTCATCTTT.

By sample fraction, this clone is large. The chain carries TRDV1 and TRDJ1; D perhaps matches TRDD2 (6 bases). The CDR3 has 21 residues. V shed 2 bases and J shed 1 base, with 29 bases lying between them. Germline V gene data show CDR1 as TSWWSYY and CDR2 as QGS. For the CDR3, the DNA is TGTGCTCTTGGGGAAAAAGCCTCCTACCAAGGGTTTTTCTTTCCCACCGATAAACTCATCTTT. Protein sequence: CALGEKASYQGFFFPTDKLIF.